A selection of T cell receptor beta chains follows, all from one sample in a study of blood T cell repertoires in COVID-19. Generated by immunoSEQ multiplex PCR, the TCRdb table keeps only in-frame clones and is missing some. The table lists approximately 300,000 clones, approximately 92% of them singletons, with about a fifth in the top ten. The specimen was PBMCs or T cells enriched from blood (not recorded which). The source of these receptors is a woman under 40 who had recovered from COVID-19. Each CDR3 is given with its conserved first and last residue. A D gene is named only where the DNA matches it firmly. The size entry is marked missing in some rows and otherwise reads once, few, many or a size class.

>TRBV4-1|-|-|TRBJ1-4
CASSQAGVQGTNEKLFF
TGCGCCAGCAGCCAAGCGGGCGTCCAGGGAACTAATGAAAAACTGTTTTTT
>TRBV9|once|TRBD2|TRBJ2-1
CASSTRLAERSYNEQFF
TGTGCCAGCAGCACCAGACTAGCGGAACGCTCCTACAATGAGCAGTTCTTC
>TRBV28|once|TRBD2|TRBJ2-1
CASSLGSGGLYNEQFF
TGTGCCAGCAGTTTAGGTAGCGGGGGGCTCTACAATGAGCAGTTCTTC
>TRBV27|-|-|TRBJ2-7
CASSSSAGYEQYF
TGTGCCAGCAGTTCGTCAGCGGGTTACGAGCAGTACTTC
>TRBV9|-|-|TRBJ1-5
CASSVDGAGQPQHF
TGTGCCAGCAGCGTAGATGGGGCGGGACAGCCCCAGCATTTT
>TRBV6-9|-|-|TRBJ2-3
CASSCKIPGHNTQYF
TGTGCCAGCAGTTGCAAAATCCCGGGACACAATACGCAGTATTTT
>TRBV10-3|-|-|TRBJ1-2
CAIGSLYGYTF
TGTGCCATCGGGAGCCTCTATGGCTACACCTTC
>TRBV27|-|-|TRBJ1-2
CASSLGGNSVYGYTF
TGTGCCAGCAGTTTAGGGGGGAATTCAGTCTATGGCTACACCTTC
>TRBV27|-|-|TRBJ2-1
CASSLIRGEQFF
TGTGCCAGCAGTTTAATTCGGGGTGAGCAGTTCTTC
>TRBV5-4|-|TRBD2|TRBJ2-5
CASSLTTGTSGQETQYF
TGTGCCAGCAGCCTTACCACCGGGACTAGCGGCCAAGAGACCCAGTACTTC
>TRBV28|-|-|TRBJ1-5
CASSPRPGSKVVQPQHF
TGTGCCAGCAGTCCTAGACCCGGGAGCAAGGTTGTGCAGCCCCAGCATTTT
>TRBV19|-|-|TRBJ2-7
CASSEGGLSYEQYF
TGTGCCAGTAGTGAGGGCGGATTGTCCTACGAGCAGTACTTC
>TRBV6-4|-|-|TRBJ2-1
CASSPTYGSYNEQFF
TGTGCCAGCAGCCCGACTTACGGCTCCTACAATGAGCAGTTCTTC
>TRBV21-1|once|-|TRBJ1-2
CASSIRTLIYGYTF
TGTGCCAGCAGCATCCGGACACTAATTTATGGCTACACCTTC
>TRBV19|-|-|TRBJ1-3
CASSIEGTRTGNTIYF
TGTGCCAGTAGTATAGAGGGCACACGGACTGGAAACACCATATATTTT
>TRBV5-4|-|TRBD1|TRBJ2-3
CASSRGDRGTDTQYF
TGTGCCAGCAGCCGAGGGGACAGGGGGACGGATACGCAGTATTTT
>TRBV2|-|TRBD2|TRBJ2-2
CATHSLAGVGELFF
TGTGCCACACATTCACTAGCGGGAGTCGGGGAGCTGTTTTTT
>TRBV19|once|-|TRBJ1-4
CASSNPTAANEKLFF
TGTGCCAGTAGTAACCCTACAGCCGCCAATGAAAAACTGTTTTTT
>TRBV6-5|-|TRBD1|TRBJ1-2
CASSRQGYGYTF
TGTGCCAGCAGCCGACAGGGATATGGCTACACCTTC
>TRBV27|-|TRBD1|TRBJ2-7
CASSDSGQGFYEQYF
TGTGCCAGCAGCGATTCCGGACAGGGATTTTACGAGCAGTACTTC
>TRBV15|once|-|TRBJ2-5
CATAGRRETQYF
TGTGCCACCGCGGGGCGTCGAGAGACCCAGTACTTC
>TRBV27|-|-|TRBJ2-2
CASSLWTGTGELFF
TGTGCCAGCAGTTTATGGACGGGGACCGGGGAGCTGTTTTTT
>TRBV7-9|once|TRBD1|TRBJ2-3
CASTTVYVEDRGTDTQYF
TGTGCCAGCACCACCGTGTATGTCGAGGACAGGGGGACAGATACGCAGTATTTT
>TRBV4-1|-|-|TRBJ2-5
CASSRRTRRETQYF
TGCGCCAGCAGCCGGAGAACTAGGCGAGAGACCCAGTACTTC
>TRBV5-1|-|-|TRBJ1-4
CASSLWVGVNEKLFF
TGCGCCAGCAGCTTGTGGGTCGGGGTTAATGAAAAACTGTTTTTT
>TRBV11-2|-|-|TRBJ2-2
CASSPRPRDTGELFF
TGTGCCAGCAGCCCCCGGCCTCGGGACACCGGGGAGCTGTTTTTT
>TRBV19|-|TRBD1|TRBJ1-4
CASSIGTATNEKLFF
TGTGCCAGTAGTATTGGGACAGCAACTAATGAAAAACTGTTTTTT
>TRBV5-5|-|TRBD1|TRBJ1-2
CASSPIQGAAYGYTF
TGTGCCAGCAGCCCTATACAGGGGGCTGCCTATGGCTACACCTTC
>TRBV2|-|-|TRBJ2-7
CASSVRSYEQYF
TGTGCCAGCAGTGTAAGGAGCTACGAGCAGTACTTC
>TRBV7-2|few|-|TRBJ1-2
CASSLRGTYGYTF
TGTGCCAGCAGCTTAAGGGGGACCTATGGCTACACCTTC
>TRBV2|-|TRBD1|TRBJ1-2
CASSGQGAGYGYTF
TGTGCCAGCAGTGGACAGGGGGCTGGCTATGGCTACACCTTC
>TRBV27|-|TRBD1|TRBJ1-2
CASSLSYRGSYGYTF
TGTGCCAGCAGTTTATCCTACAGGGGCAGTTATGGCTACACCTTC
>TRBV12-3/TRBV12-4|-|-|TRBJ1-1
CASSLSAGLGAFF
TGTGCCAGCAGTTTATCGGCAGGGTTAGGAGCTTTCTTT
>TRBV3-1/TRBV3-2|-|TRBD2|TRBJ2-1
CASSHLTSGGHNEQFF
TGTGCCAGCAGCCACTTGACTAGCGGGGGACACAATGAGCAGTTCTTC
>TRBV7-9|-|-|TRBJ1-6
CASSSTWEPLHF
TGTGCCAGCAGCTCGACCTGGGAGCCCCTCCACTTT
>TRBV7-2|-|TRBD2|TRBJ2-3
CASSLGAGGAFLDTQYF
TGTGCCAGCAGCTTAGGGGCCGGGGGGGCCTTTTTAGATACGCAGTATTTT
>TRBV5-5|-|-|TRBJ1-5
CASSLLPGDQPQHF
TGTGCCAGCAGCTTGTTACCAGGGGATCAGCCCCAGCATTTT
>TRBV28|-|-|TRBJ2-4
CASSPHPQGVAKNIQYF
TGTGCCAGCAGTCCACACCCACAGGGAGTAGCCAAAAACATTCAGTACTTC
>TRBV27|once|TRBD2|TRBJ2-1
CASSWGGEYNEQFF
TGTGCCAGCAGTTGGGGGGGAGAGTACAATGAGCAGTTCTTC
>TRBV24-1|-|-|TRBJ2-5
CATRGSHF
TGTGCCACCCGGGGGAGTCACTTC
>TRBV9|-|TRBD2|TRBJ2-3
CASSVDGGRVDTQYF
TGTGCCAGCAGCGTAGATGGCGGGAGAGTAGATACGCAGTATTTT
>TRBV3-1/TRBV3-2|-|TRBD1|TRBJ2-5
CASSQRQGGAKTQYF
TGTGCCAGCAGCCAAAGGCAAGGGGGCGCAAAGACCCAGTACTTC
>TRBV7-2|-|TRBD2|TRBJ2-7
CASSLQRGAKNEQYF
TGTGCCAGCAGCTTACAGCGGGGGGCCAAGAACGAGCAGTACTTC
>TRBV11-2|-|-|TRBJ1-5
CASSLTGGNQPQHF
TGTGCCAGCAGCTTAACGGGGGGCAATCAGCCCCAGCATTTT
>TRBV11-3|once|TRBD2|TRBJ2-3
CASSSWVLAGDTDTQYF
TGTGCCAGCAGCTCATGGGTATTAGCGGGGGATACAGATACGCAGTATTTT
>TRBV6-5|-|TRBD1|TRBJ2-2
CASSYGQGDTGELFF
TGTGCCAGCAGTTATGGACAGGGTGACACCGGGGAGCTGTTTTTT
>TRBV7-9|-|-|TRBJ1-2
CASTATGSYGYTF
TGTGCCAGCACCGCAACAGGGAGCTATGGCTACACCTTC
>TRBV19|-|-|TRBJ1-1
CASSIAGANTEAFF
TGTGCCAGTAGTATAGCAGGTGCGAACACTGAAGCTTTCTTT
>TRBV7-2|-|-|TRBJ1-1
CASSPYMNTEAFF
TGTGCCAGCAGCCCTTACATGAACACTGAAGCTTTCTTT
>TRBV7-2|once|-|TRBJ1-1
CASSWAQGSPEAFF
TGTGCCAGCAGCTGGGCACAGGGATCCCCTGAAGCTTTCTTT